The 25 T cell receptor beta chains below all came from one sample that was sequenced in a study of blood T cells in healthy people across ages. Combining a sample-barcoded 5' primer with a J-beta primer mix, a second PCR ran for about 6 to 11 cycles. In TCRdb, the 5' RACE reads were re-called with MiXCR into one record per CDR3 protein. The data hold fewer than 800,000 distinct CDR3 sequences, with around 20% observed a single time. The sequenced sample was blood. The receptors come from a man aged 65-85 years in good health.

This clonotype was picked up a small number of times. DNA for the CDR3: TGCAGCGTTGAAGCTAGCGGGAGCACAGATACGCAGTATTTT. This sequence encodes CSVEASGSTDTQYF. The rearrangement links TRBV29-1 to TRBJ2-3; 8 bases fit TRBD2. CDR3 size: 14 residues. V gave up 1 base and J gave up 0 bases; unmatched junction bases: 0. From germline, CDR1 is SQVTM and CDR2 ANQGSEA.

This clonotype was seen more than once but under ten times. The chain joins TRBV7-8 to TRBJ2-5, with D unclear. V was cut by 5 bases and J by 7 bases, with 8 bases left in between. Per the germline V gene, CDR1 is SGHVS and CDR2 is FQNEAQ. The CDR3 is 11 residues long. The CDR3 is CASSPLGTQYF. CDR3 in DNA: TGTGCCAGCAGCCCCCTGGGGACCCAGTACTTC.

This clonotype has a count of ten or more. The chain carries TRBV2 and TRBJ1-4; D call uncertain. The CDR3 consists of 12 residues. V dropped 6 bases and J dropped 7 bases, with 9 bases sitting between them. Germline loops: CDR1 SNHLY, CDR2 FYNNEI. The DNA of the CDR3 is TGTGCCAGCAGCCTTCGTAGTGAAAAACTGTTTTTT. It yields the protein CASSLRSEKLFF.

A remark on this clonotype: One end of the junction is discordant with germline, which a read error may explain. The chain recombines TRBV30 with TRBJ2-7, with 14 bases lining up with TRBD2. From germline, CDR1 is GTSNPN and CDR2 SVGIG (reference sequence). The CDR3 has 16 residues. CDR3 protein: CAYNPGLAGVLSEQHF. The CDR3 coding sequence is TGTGCCTATAACCCGGGACTAGCGGGAGTTTTATCCGAGCAGCACTTC.

The rearrangement links TRBV6-6 to TRBJ1-2; 8 bases are shared with TRBD1. Losses at the gene ends were 7 bases for V and 0 bases for J; bases not matched to a gene: 7. The CDR3 consists of 15 residues. The germline V gene encodes CDR1 MNHNY and CDR2 SVGAGI (reference sequence). CDR3 nucleotides: TGTGCCAGCACCCGGACAGGGTCAGCTAACTATGGCTACACCTTC. This sequence encodes CASTRTGSANYGYTF.

Comment on this clonotype: A much bigger clone sits one base away, suggesting this may be a read error. The chain uses TRBV5-1 and TRBJ2-7, with 7 bases identical to TRBD2. In germline, CDR1 is SGHRS, CDR2 YFSETQ. The CDR3 runs to 16 residues. CDR3 DNA sequence: TGCGCCAGCAGCTTGGGGGGCAGCGGGAACTCCTACAAGCAGTACTTC. It is translated as CASSLGGSGNSYKQYF.

This clonotype was recorded once. V is TRBV12-3 or TRBV12-4 and J is TRBJ2-1, with 9 bases that match TRBD2. The CDR3 extends over 16 amino acids. Losses at the gene ends were 1 base for V and 10 bases for J; bases not matched to a gene: 11. The CDR3 region is CASSLESGRYVEEQFF. In DNA, the CDR3 is TGTGCCAGCAGTTTAGAAAGCGGGAGGTATGTGGAAGAGCAGTTCTTC.

The CDR3 reads CASSLSGTSGILAKNIQYF. The CDR3 nucleotides are TGTGCCAGCAGTTTATCAGGGACTAGCGGTATCCTAGCCAAAAACATTCAGTACTTC. The chain has TRBV27 and TRBJ2-4; 11 positions match TRBD2. Looked up from germline, CDR1 is MNHEY and CDR2 is SMNVEV (reference sequence). V shed 0 bases, J shed 0 bases, and the junction held 7 bases outside the gene matches. CDR3 size: 19 residues.

J is TRBJ2-7 and V is TRBV29-1; D remains ambiguous. Germline CDR1 reads SQVTM; CDR2 reads ANQGSEA. V was shortened by 7 bases and J by 4 bases, with 11 bases between the two germline ends. The CDR3 consists of 11 residues. In DNA form, the CDR3 reads TGCAGCGCCTCCCAAAATTACGAGCAGTACTTC. Translating it yields CSASQNYEQYF.

This clonotype came up a few times. V usage is TRBV11-2 and J usage is TRBJ2-2, with 13 bases matching TRBD2. This CDR3 has 15 amino acids. Losses at the gene ends were 5 bases for V and 10 bases for J; bases not matched to a gene: 7. Germline-derived CDR1 and CDR2 are SGHAT and FQNNGV. CDR3 sequence (DNA): TGTGCCAGCAGCCCAGGACTAGCGGGAGTGGAGGAGCTGTTTTTT. As protein: CASSPGLAGVEELFF. Together with reference TRBV11-2 and TRBJ2-2, the CDR3 gives the full variable domain: EAGVAQSPRYKIIEKRQSVAFWCNPISGHATLYWYQQILGQGPKLLIQFQNNGVVDDSQLPKDRFSAERLKGVDSTLKIQPAKLEDSAVYLCASSPGLAGVEELFFGEGSRLTVL.

The chain links TRBV7-6 to TRBJ2-5, with 10 bases fitting TRBD1. The CDR3 is 17 residues long. Germline CDR1 reads SGHVS; CDR2 reads FNYEAQ. The V segment lost 4 bases and the J segment 5 bases; nucleotides outside the gene matches: 13. The CDR3 protein is CASSSSFDRGLRETQYF. CDR3 nucleotides: TGTGCCAGCAGCTCATCATTCGACAGGGGGCTGCGGGAGACCCAGTACTTC.

This clonotype was recorded many times. This rearrangement joins TRBV10-3 to TRBJ2-7, with 11 bases identical to TRBD2. The CDR3 sequence is 16 residues long. The germline V gene has CDR1 ENHRY and CDR2 SYGVKD. V shed 2 bases, J shed 4 bases, and the junction held 7 bases outside the gene matches. This CDR3 is CAISEIAGGKGYEQYF. DNA of the CDR3: TGTGCCATCAGTGAGATAGCGGGAGGGAAAGGATACGAGCAGTACTTC.

V usage is TRBV5-1 and J usage is TRBJ2-3; D may be TRBD1 or TRBD2 (6 bases each). Germline V gene data show CDR1 as SGHRS and CDR2 as YFSETQ. This CDR3 contains 15 residues. Trimming took 1 base from V and 1 from J, leaving 10 bases between them. CDR3 DNA: TGCGCCAGCAGCTTGAGGGGGGCGCGCACAGATACGCAGTATTTT. It yields the protein CASSLRGARTDTQYF.

The chain links TRBV5-1 to TRBJ2-6; 8 bases fit TRBD1. Trimming at V came to 5 bases and at J to 2 bases, leaving 6 bases not matched to a gene. CDR3 length: 16 amino acids. Germline V gene sequence: CDR1 SGHRS, CDR2 YFSETQ. The CDR3 nucleotides read TGCGCCAGCAGAGGACAGGGCGTCCCTGGGGCCAACGTCCTGACTTTC. This codes for CASRGQGVPGANVLTF.

This clonotype appeared many times. The rearrangement links TRBV7-9 to TRBJ2-1, with D unclear. V was clipped by 5 bases and J by 0 bases, with 11 bases between them. The V gene's germline CDR1 is SEHNR and CDR2 FQNEAQ (reference sequence). This CDR3 is 15 amino acids long. The CDR3, as DNA: TGTGCCAGCAGCCCACGTCCGAGCTCCTACAATGAGCAGTTCTTC. Its translation is CASSPRPSSYNEQFF.

This clonotype has just a few counts. The chain recombines TRBV21-1 with TRBJ2-7; whether TRBD1, the table's D call, matches the DNA was not checked. TRBV21-1 corresponds to a pseudogene. CDR3 length: 19 residues. The CDR3 is CASSKLEVFFSGQATPQYF. CDR3 sequence (DNA): TGTGCCAGCAGCAAACTGGAAGTTTTTTTTTCGGGACAGGCAACGCCGCAGTACTTC.

The rearrangement joins TRBV7-9 to TRBJ2-5, with TRBD2 as a possible D gene (5 bases). Germline assignment: CDR1 SEHNR and CDR2 FQNEAQ (reference sequence). This CDR3 region has 13 residues. Trimming took off 5 bases at V and 6 bases at J, with 13 bases between the two ends. CDR3 sequence reads: CASSLMEAQTQYF. In DNA form, the CDR3 reads TGTGCCAGCAGCCTCATGGAGGCGCAGACCCAGTACTTC.

This sequence joins TRBV10-3 and TRBJ2-1; D ambiguous. The V gene's germline CDR1 is ENHRY and CDR2 SYGVKD. V was shortened by 3 bases and J by 5 bases, with 5 bases between the two germline ends. This CDR3 is 12 amino acids long. CDR3 region: CAISDYDNEQFF. DNA of the CDR3: TGTGCCATCAGTGACTACGACAATGAGCAGTTCTTC.

The chain combines TRBV11-2 with TRBJ2-5; 8 bases are a match to TRBD2. The germline V gene has CDR1 SGHAT and CDR2 FQNNGV. There are 16 residues in the CDR3. The V segment lost 1 base and the J segment 2 bases; nucleotides outside the gene matches: 6. CDR3 sequence (DNA): TGTGCCAGCAGCTTAGTTAGCGGGGCTCTTCAAGAGACCCAGTACTTC. This codes for CASSLVSGALQETQYF.

A few counts support this clonotype. The chain joins TRBV7-9 to TRBJ1-4; tentatively, D is TRBD1 (5 bases). Germline V CDR1 and CDR2: SEHNR, FQNEAQ (reference sequence). V lost 4 bases to trimming and J lost 3 bases, with 12 bases between them. The CDR3 contains 15 residues. CDR3 nucleotide sequence: TGTGCCAGCAGCTACCGGGGACGGGCTAATGAAAAACTGTTTTTT. It is translated as CASSYRGRANEKLFF.

CDR3 region: CASSQDRLGGRETQYF. CDR3 bases: TGCGCCAGCAGCCAAGATCGCTTAGGGGGGCGCGAGACCCAGTACTTC. The chain recombines TRBV4-3 with TRBJ2-5; D may be TRBD1 or TRBD2 (6 bases each). CDR1 and CDR2 from the germline V gene are LGHNA and YSLEER. There are 16 residues in the CDR3. The germline V and J ends were trimmed by 0 bases and 5 bases, with 16 bases remaining between them.

This clonotype was detected ten times or more. The chain has TRBV7-2 and TRBJ2-1; D unresolved. Looked up from germline, CDR1 is SGHTA and CDR2 is FQGNSA. The CDR3 runs to 14 residues. V lost 1 base, J lost 8 bases, and 12 bases lay in between. CDR3 nucleotides: TGTGCCAGCAGCTTAGAGGCAGGATTGGATGAGCAGTTCTTC. It specifies CASSLEAGLDEQFF.

V is TRBV2 and J is TRBJ2-7; 7 bases are a match to TRBD1. The CDR3 is 13 amino acids. Trimming took 8 bases from V and 5 from J; bases not matched to a gene: 9. Germline V gene sequence: CDR1 SNHLY, CDR2 FYNNEI. This chain's CDR3 is CASCTGVCHEQYF. As DNA, the CDR3 is TGTGCCAGCTGCACAGGGGTTTGCCACGAGCAGTACTTC.

V usage is TRBV5-1 and J usage is TRBJ2-3, with 14 bases identical to TRBD2. The CDR3 loop spans 16 amino acids. V shed 4 bases, J shed 3 bases, and the junction held 4 bases outside the gene matches. Looked up from germline, CDR1 is SGHRS and CDR2 is YFSETQ. This chain's CDR3 is CASSLRLAGGTDTQYF. The CDR3 nucleotides are TGCGCCAGCAGCCTGAGACTAGCGGGAGGGACAGATACGCAGTATTTT.

The gene calls are TRBV9 and TRBJ2-7; D not resolved. This CDR3 has 14 amino acids. The ends were cut back, 3 bases at V and 1 base at J, with 11 bases in the middle. Germline loops: CDR1 SGDLS, CDR2 YYNGEE. This CDR3 reads CASSDRAFSYEQYF. The CDR3 region has the DNA TGTGCCAGCAGCGATAGGGCTTTTTCCTACGAGCAGTACTTC. The full variable domain, completed using reference TRBV9 and TRBJ2-7, is DSGVTQTPKHLITATGQRVTLRCSPRSGDLSVYWYQQSLDQGLQFLIQYYNGEERAKGNILERFSAQQFPDLHSELNLSSLELGDSALYFCASSDRAFSYEQYFGPGTRLTVT.